The clone carrying this T cell receptor beta chain is deemed medium-sized. Its specificity is unknown. All patients were untreated before thyroid surgery. This sample was included in a study of metastatic and nonmetastatic thyroid tumors. Broader study findings: Significantly greater TCR beta diversity was reportedly found in malignant thyroid tumors than in benign nodules (in blood and tumor).

The CDR3 extends over 12 amino acids. In germline, CDR1 is SGDLS, CDR2 YYNGEE. Trimming shortened V by 2 bases and J by 4 bases, and 6 bases separated the two germline ends. With MiXCR, TCRdb reprocessed the PCR reads. Among 6,500 to 8,500 clones listed, roughly a quarter were seen once. The TCR was taken from a female donor with papillary thyroid cancer or a benign thyroid nodule (not recorded which). Some clones in this sample may be carry-over from other donors' samples. Material for sequencing was tumor tissue. This chain connects TRBV9 to TRBJ1-1; D may be TRBD1 (5 bases). The CDR3 DNA follows: TGTGCCAGCAGCGTTGGGGCCACTGAAGCTTTCTTT. It is translated as CASSVGATEAFF.